Sequencing of this TCR beta chain was carried out in a study of T cell responses to AZD1222 COVID-19 vaccine. The CDR3 has 19 amino acids. Germline V gives CDR1 MNHEY, CDR2 SMNVEV (reference sequence). J lost 0 bases, V lost 3 bases, and 10 bases had no gene match. Produced via immunoSEQ multiplex PCR; TCRdb's table is partial and in-frame only. In the table there are 100,000 to 150,000 clones, around 93% of which are singletons. Findings and limits, study-wide: Close to half of all spike-specific TCRs reportedly target regions of the variants that are unmutated. Researchers took repertoire samples only after the peak T cell response had come.

In the case of this clone: The antigen remains undetermined.

The chain recombines TRBV27 with TRBJ2-3; 12 bases map to TRBD1. The clonotype originates from an adult who received the AZD1222 COVID-19 vaccine. The sequencing used peripheral blood, collected 28 days after the second AZD1222 dose. The DNA for the CDR3 is TGTGCCAGCAGTTTTCCCGGGACAGGGGGCGGTCATAGCACAGATACGCAGTATTTT. It codes for CASSFPGTGGGHSTDTQYF.